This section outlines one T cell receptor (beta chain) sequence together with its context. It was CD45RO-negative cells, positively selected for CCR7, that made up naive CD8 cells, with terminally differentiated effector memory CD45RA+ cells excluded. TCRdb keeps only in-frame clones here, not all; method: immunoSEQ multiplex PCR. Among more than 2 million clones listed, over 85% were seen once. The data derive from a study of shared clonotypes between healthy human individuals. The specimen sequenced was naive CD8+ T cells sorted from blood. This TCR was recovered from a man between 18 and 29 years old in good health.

The CDR3 coding sequence is TGTGCCAGCAGCTATCACAGGGGGACACAAGAGACCCAGTACTTC. This codes for CASSYHRGTQETQYF. The chain couples TRBV7-2 to TRBJ2-5; TRBD1 agrees at 8 bases. This CDR3 is 15 amino acids long. Germline assignment: CDR1 SGHTA and CDR2 FQGNSA. Trimming removed 4 bases from V and 2 bases from J; junction bases left unmatched: 6.